This entry is about one TCR beta chain. This clone was detected a few times. It lacks a known antigen. The input lacks base qualities; no much larger clone sits a single base away. Genomic DNA was extracted with the Qiagen DNeasy kit from unsorted PBMCs and from negatively selected CD4+ and CD8+ fractions. Using primers that anneal to V and J segments, immunoSEQ multiplex PCR amplified the TCR beta CDR3 regions. A synthetic immune receptor repertoire was used to minimize amplification bias, and remaining bias was computationally removed after sequencing. Per the source publication's procedure: Repertoire diversity was quantified as the Shannon entropy index using custom Python scripts. The unsorted, CD4+ and CD8+ repertoires were each analyzed separately, with the exception of combined analyses, where CD4+ and CD8+ sequences were merged in silico. A clone counted as expanded when the clone's frequency after treatment rose at least 2-fold relative to C1D1, and clones undetected at baseline were given a pseudocount of 0.5. Clones with 0 or 1 copy at C1D1 were defined as singleton clones, while clones with 2 or more copies were defined as non-singleton clones. Clones expanded in unsorted samples were assigned a CD4+, CD8+ or unknown annotation through matching of protein sequences in sorted samples from the same patient. Wilcoxon tests on paired samples were used to test diversity changes from C1D1 to C4D1. As stored in TCRdb, this immuneACCESS dataset retains in-frame rearrangements with V and J assigned. A fraction of the clones does not appear; measured against another copy, unresolved V genes explain less than half of the discrepancy, and the remainder lacks a known reason. That table gives V, J and clone size, and the DNA gave D and trimming. This sample lists 20,000 to 30,000 clones; 69% were detected once. The biggest ten clones account for approximately 3.3% of the sample.

The sample is drawn from a study of PD-1 blockade in classical Hodgkin lymphoma (dated by TCRdb to about 2020). Broadly, across the study: Nivolumab dosing was 3 mg/kg intravenously every 2 weeks, continuing until either disease progression or unacceptable toxicity. The study used CyTOF and TCR beta sequencing to define a peripheral blood immune signature of response to PD-1 blockade in classical Hodgkin lymphoma. General conclusions and limits of the study: Lower diversity was seen in patients whose nivolumab began less than 1 year after ASCT, and these patients were left out of later analyses so that immune reconstitution would not confound the results. Baseline TCR diversity was reported to be lower in newly diagnosed patients than in healthy donors and to be lower still in relapsed/refractory patients. The study was restricted to a single clinical trial cohort, and the causes of repertoire differences, possibly disease activity or prior therapy, were left undefined. A significant rise by C4D1 was seen in CD4+ but not CD8+ TCR diversity (p=0.0027 vs p=0.16), with the rise being most apparent in complete responders (p=0.02). Trial patients with a complete response had baseline diversity similar to that of newly diagnosed patients, while partial responders and progressors had significantly lower diversity.

The CDR3 numbers 12 residues from cysteine through phenylalanine. The kept DNA is CDR3 alone, 36 bases in frame from the first base. Reading the germline V gene (reference sequence) gives CDR1 LNHDA and CDR2 SQIVND. Between the V and J ends, shortened by 6 bases and 7 bases respectively, the junction contains 12 bases. According to the study, the label for this sample's time point signals: cycle 1 day 1 (C1D1), immediately before nivolumab initiation. Every trial patient had relapsed after autologous stem cell transplantation, and cohorts A, B and C differed in prior brentuximab vedotin exposure. The trial cohort included 45 to 65 patients with relapsed/refractory classical Hodgkin lymphoma, and each patient had a best overall response of complete response, partial response or progressive disease. Trial patients were treated with single-agent nivolumab in the multi-cohort phase II CheckMate 205 trial. Best overall response was determined by an independent review committee according to the 2007 International Working Group response criteria. Trial PBMCs were collected immediately before nivolumab initiation (C1D1) and during therapy at cycle 2 day 1 and cycle 4 day 1. Peripheral blood was collected in 8 mL Vacutainer Cell Preparation Tubes, from which PBMCs were isolated by centrifugation and then cryopreserved.

This clonotype was sampled from a human donor with classical Hodgkin lymphoma. Recombination linked TRBV19 to TRBJ1-1, and TRBD1 may be the D gene, going by 6 matching bases. Source: peripheral blood mononuclear cells (PBMCs), taken at baseline. CDR3 sequence: CASRRGGGEAFF. The DNA reads as follows: TGTGCCAGTAGAAGGGGAGGGGGTGAAGCTTTCTTT. With all but the CDR3 taken from the reference TRBV19 and TRBJ1-1 genes, the full variable domain is: DGGITQSPKYLFRKEGQNVTLSCEQNLNHDAMYWYRQDPGQGLRLIYYSQIVNDFQKGDIAEGYSVSREKKESFPLTVTSAQKNPTAFYLCASRRGGGEAFFGQGTRLTVV.